The clone carrying this T cell receptor (beta chain) has ten or more counts. The antigen remains undetermined. This entry belongs to a study of CD8 T cells in ankylosing spondylitis. Study-wide points: Disease-linked clones, CD8+, were relatively rare in peripheral blood. What appeared characteristic of ankylosing spondylitis blood was a TCR beta motif of eight highly homologous variants. Significant enrichment of disease-linked clones was reported in matched ankylosing spondylitis synovial fluid.

Trimming cost V 0 bases and J 10 bases; bases outside gene matches: 8. This CDR3 region has 15 residues. Germline CDR1 reads SGDLS; CDR2 reads YYNGEE. Using quantitative 5'-RACE with molecular barcodes, the authors made TCR beta libraries. From the 5' RACE reads, TCRdb called clonotypes with MiXCR, one entry per CDR3 protein. This sample has approximately 24,000 distinct CDR3 sequences; just over 2.5% occur once, and the top ten carry 7.7%. The source of this sequence is a female donor with ankylosing spondylitis or in good health (not recorded which). V gene TRBV9 combines with J gene TRBJ2-1; the match to TRBD2 covers 9 bases. Sequencing was performed on blood, either unsorted or a sorted T cell fraction (not recorded which). The CDR3 is CASSVELAGDWEQFF. The CDR3 bases are TGTGCCAGCAGCGTAGAATTAGCGGGAGATTGGGAGCAGTTCTTC.